Following are 22 T cell receptor beta chains from one sample sequenced in a study of CD8+CD57+ T cells in acquired aplastic anemia. For CDR3 and TCR beta VDJ profiling, genomic DNA was the template used. TCRdb recomputed calls from the reads with MiXCR, one row per CDR3 protein. The sample includes about 240,000 distinct CDR3 sequences, approximately 50% seen only once; the top ten take 7.8%. CD8+CD57+ cell expansion had been shown by flow cytometry in patients chosen for sequencing. The specimen sequenced was sorted CD4+, CD8+, or CD8+CD57+ T cells (not recorded which) from PBMCs. The source is a human donor with aplastic anemia.

This clonotype was counted many times. The junction departs from the called germline gene at one end, perhaps through a read error. The CDR3 sequence is CAGSRGGTTLQEQFF. In DNA form, the CDR3 reads TGTGCCGGCAGCAGGGGTGGGACTACTCTGCAAGAGCAGTTCTTC. The chain combines TRBV7-2 with TRBJ2-1; D is perhaps TRBD2 (7 bases). CDR3 length: 15 amino acids. In germline, CDR1 is SGHTA, CDR2 FQGNSA.

In regard to this clonotype: A read error is possible here, since a much larger clone lies one base away. V usage is TRBV7-9 and J usage is TRBJ2-1, with 10 bases that match TRBD2. The CDR3 runs 16 residues. Germline CDR1 and CDR2: SEHNR and FQNEAQ (reference sequence). CDR3 in DNA: TGTGCCGGCAGCTTATCGTCTAGCGGGGGAAACAATGAGCAGTTCTTC. Its translation is CAGSLSSSGGNNEQFF.

The chain links TRBV29-1 to TRBJ2-1, with D maybe TRBD1 (7 bases). CDR1 is SQVTM and CDR2 is ANQGSEA in the germline V gene. V gave up 8 bases and J gave up 4 bases, with 15 bases separating them. CDR3 size: 13 residues. CDR3 sequence: CSWGGTDYNEQFF. In nucleotides, the CDR3 is TGCAGCTGGGGCGGGACAGATTACAATGAGCAGTTCTTC.

V gene TRBV7-6 combines with J gene TRBJ2-1, with D maybe TRBD1 (6 bases). Per germline, CDR1 SGHVS and CDR2 FNYEAQ. Trimming cost V 5 bases and J 5 bases, with 13 bases left between them. The CDR3 has 14 residues. The CDR3 reads CASSQSRGHNEQFF. The CDR3 DNA reads as TGTGCCAGCAGCCAGAGCAGGGGTCACAATGAGCAGTTCTTC.

CDR3 DNA sequence: TGTGCCACCAGCAGAGACAGGGACCTCTACTCCTACGAGCAGTACTTC. This translates into CATSRDRDLYSYEQYF. V gene TRBV15 combines with J gene TRBJ2-7, with D perhaps matching TRBD1 or TRBD2 (5 bases each). The CDR3 length is 16 residues. V lost 0 bases, J lost 0 bases, and 12 bases lay in between. Germline CDR1 is LNHNV and CDR2 is YYDKDF (reference sequence).

This clonotype appeared a few times. This rearrangement joins TRBV28 to TRBJ1-2; possible D gene TRBD1, 6 bases. V was clipped by 5 bases and J by 4 bases, with 17 bases between them. The CDR3 is made up of 15 amino acids. CDR1 is MDHEN and CDR2 is SYDVKM in the germline V gene. The CDR3: CASSGGDKSLYGYTF. CDR3 DNA: TGTGCCAGCAGTGGGGGGGACAAGAGTCTCTATGGCTACACCTTC.

The chain is built from TRBV19 and TRBJ2-1; D might be TRBD1 or TRBD2, each matching 5 bases. Looked up from germline, CDR1 is LNHDA and CDR2 is SQIVND (reference sequence). This CDR3 is 15 amino acids long. The V end was cut by 0 bases, the J end by 5 bases, with 11 bases between. CDR3 residues: CASSIDRDRNNEQFF. CDR3 nucleotides: TGTGCCAGTAGTATAGACCGGGACCGAAACAATGAGCAGTTCTTC.

V gene TRBV10-1 combines with J gene TRBJ2-3; no definite D call. This CDR3 is built from 12 residues. Germline CDR1 reads WNHNN; CDR2 reads SYGVQD (reference sequence). The ends were cut back, 0 bases at V and 4 bases at J, with 2 bases in the middle. CDR3 sequence (DNA): TGCGCCAGCAGTGAGTCTCCAGATACGCAGTATTTT. It codes for CASSESPDTQYF.

This clonotype was seen only a few times. A read error is possible here, since a much larger clone lies one base away. J is TRBJ1-1 and V is TRBV20-1; 8 nucleotides align to TRBD1. From germline, CDR1 is DFQATT and CDR2 SNEGSKA (reference sequence). This CDR3 region has 13 residues. CDR3: CSVATGVNTGAFF. The CDR3 DNA reads TGCAGTGTTGCGACAGGGGTGAACACTGGAGCTTTCTTT.

At least ten counts were recorded for this clonotype. V and J are TRBV7-6 and TRBJ2-3; TRBD2 matches at 12 bases. The germline V gene has CDR1 SGHVS and CDR2 FNYEAQ. V lost 5 bases and J lost 0; bases outside the gene matches: 15. The CDR3 loop spans 20 amino acids. In DNA form, the CDR3 reads TGTGCCAGCAGCCCACACTGGCCGGGACTAGCGGGTTCTAGCACAGATACGCAGTATTTT. Protein product: CASSPHWPGLAGSSTDTQYF.

CDR3 DNA: TGCAGCGTTGAAGACGAGGTAGACGCTGAAGCTTTCTTT. It is translated as CSVEDEVDAEAFF. J is TRBJ1-1 and V is TRBV29-1; no definite D call. CDR1 is SQVTM, CDR2 ANQGSEA, per germline. Trimming cost V 0 bases and J 6 bases, with 11 bases left between them. The CDR3 is made up of 13 amino acids.

This clonotype occurred many times. This chain uses TRBV12-3 or TRBV12-4 with TRBJ1-1; D perhaps matches TRBD1 (5 bases). Trimming pared 10 bases from V and 6 bases from J, leaving 9 bases between. CDR3 size: 10 residues. The CDR3 here is CANFRAEAFF. Written as DNA, the CDR3 is TGTGCCAACTTCAGGGCTGAAGCTTTCTTT.

This clonotype was found many times. The chain uses TRBV7-9 and TRBJ1-1; no definite D call. CDR3 length equals 15 residues. Germline CDR1 and CDR2: SEHNR and FQNEAQ (reference sequence). V was shortened by 4 bases and J by 5 bases, with 17 bases between the two germline ends. The CDR3 here is CASSSEMVGDTEAFF. The CDR3, as DNA: TGTGCCAGCAGCTCAGAAATGGTGGGAGATACTGAAGCTTTCTTT.

Ten or more counts support this clonotype. The rearrangement links TRBV4-1 to TRBJ2-3; maybe TRBD1 (5 bases). This CDR3 is 14 amino acids long. Germline V gene data show CDR1 as MGHRA and CDR2 as YSYEKL. Between the trimmed V and J ends, which lost 4 bases and 5 bases, there was a span of 13 bases. CDR3 DNA: TGCGCCAGCAGCCCCGAACGGCAGGGAGATACGCAGTATTTT. Protein product: CASSPERQGDTQYF.

This chain uses TRBV10-1 with TRBJ1-2; D gene uncertain. Trimming took off 6 bases at V and 6 bases at J, with 14 bases between the two ends. The CDR3 is 13 residues long. Germline CDR1 reads WNHNN; CDR2 reads SYGVQD (reference sequence). The DNA of the CDR3 is TGCGCCAGCAGACTCGGCCCGGCGGATGGCTACACCTTC. This encodes CASRLGPADGYTF.

Concerning this clonotype: This may arise from a read error, as a much more abundant clone is one base away. No conserved phenylalanine or tryptophan ends this CDR3, so it is likely a read error. CDR3 sequence: CASSLNIQGYEQYL. In nucleotides, the CDR3 is TGCGCCAGCAGCCTAAACATACAGGGATACGAGCAGTACCTC. This chain links TRBV4-1 with TRBJ2-7; maybe TRBD1 (6 bases). Per the germline V gene, CDR1 is MGHRA and CDR2 is YSYEKL. Trimming pared 4 bases from V and 4 bases from J, leaving 14 bases between. The CDR3 extends over 14 amino acids.

CDR3 DNA sequence: TGTGCCAGCAGTGCCCGGACAGGGGGCCTCAATCAGCCCCAGCATTTT. Encoded protein: CASSARTGGLNQPQHF. This rearrangement joins TRBV25-1 to TRBJ1-5; TRBD1 aligns across 11 bases. Germline trimming cut 4 bases from V and 3 bases from J; bases unmatched to any gene: 5. CDR3 length equals 16 residues. Germline lookup yields CDR1 MGHDK and CDR2 SYGVNS.

In the case of this clonotype: This sequence may be a read error, since a much larger clone differs from it by one base. This chain uses TRBV2 with TRBJ2-1; a weak D match, TRBD2 (5 bases). The germline gives CDR1 SNHLY, CDR2 FYNNEI. This CDR3 has 13 residues. The CDR3 reads CASIDYPYNEQLF. In DNA form, the CDR3 reads TGTGCCAGCATAGACTATCCTTACAATGAGCAGCTCTTC.

This clonotype was recorded at least ten times. This chain joins TRBV5-6 and TRBJ2-7; 10 bases fit TRBD1. J was trimmed by 6 bases and V by 5 bases; bases with no gene match: 8. The germline CDR1 and CDR2 sequences are SGHDT and YYEEEE. The CDR3 is made up of 14 amino acids. The CDR3 spells CASRGQGSLSEQYF. CDR3 sequence (DNA): TGTGCCAGCAGGGGACAGGGGTCTCTGAGCGAGCAGTACTTC.

At least ten counts were recorded for this clonotype. V gene TRBV7-9 combines with J gene TRBJ1-5, with 7 bases that match TRBD1. The trim removed 5 bases at V and 0 bases at J, leaving 10 bases unmatched. The CDR3 loop spans 17 amino acids. In germline, CDR1 is SEHNR, CDR2 FQNEAQ (reference sequence). CDR3 nucleotides: TGTGCCAGCAGCCCTGAAGGGGGACAGAGTAGCAATCAGCCCCAGCATTTT. Translating it yields CASSPEGGQSSNQPQHF.

The sample holds a few counts of this clonotype. This CDR3 reads CASISGQERNSPLHF. The CDR3, as DNA: TGTGCCAGCATCTCCGGACAGGAACGAAATTCACCCCTCCACTTT. V gene TRBV7-2 combines with J gene TRBJ1-6, with 7 nucleotides matching TRBD1. Germline-derived CDR1 and CDR2 are SGHTA and FQGNSA. The CDR3 extends over 15 amino acids. J was trimmed by 7 bases and V by 7 bases; bases with no gene match: 10.

This clonotype was seen ten or more times. The junction and the germline gene differ at one end; a read error may be behind it. V is TRBV10-1 and J is TRBJ2-2; tentative D call: TRBD1 (6 bases). In germline, CDR1 is WNHNN, CDR2 SYGVQD (reference sequence). The CDR3 contains 13 residues. The CDR3 region is CANSDRFGEELFF. The CDR3 region has the DNA TGCGCCAACAGTGACAGGTTTGGCGAGGAGCTGTTTTTT.